A single sample gave rise to the 26 T cell receptor beta chains below, sequenced in a study of T-cell reconstitution after alpha-beta-depleted transplantation in children. Preparation of the TCRbeta library was carried out with unique molecular identifiers. TCRdb independently ran MiXCR on the PCR reads; one entry per CDR3 protein. The sample records around 200,000 distinct CDR3 sequences, roughly 11% being singletons. The specimen comprised PBMCs, sampled before TCRalphabeta/CD19-depleted stem cell transplant. These receptors originate from a child younger than two with acute myeloid leukemia, due to receive a stem cell transplant.

This clonotype has at least ten counts. The V and J genes are TRBV12-3 or TRBV12-4 and TRBJ1-1, with D unresolved. The CDR3 covers 17 residues. Trimming stripped 5 bases from V and 1 base from J, with 20 bases between. Written as DNA, the CDR3 is TGTGCCAGCAGTCCGCCCTATAGGGAATCACCGAACACTGAAGCTTTCTTT. This gives the protein CASSPPYRESPNTEAFF.

Only a few counts were recorded for this clonotype. The chain combines TRBV11-1 with TRBJ1-2, with D possibly being TRBD1 (5 bases). The CDR3 has 14 amino acids. Trimming took 6 bases from V and 2 from J, leaving 13 bases between them. Germline V CDR1 and CDR2: SGHAT, FQDESV (reference sequence). The CDR3 region has the DNA TGTGCCAGCAGTACAAACGGGGGGAACTATGGCTACACCTTC. Translation: CASSTNGGNYGYTF.

In its sample, this clonotype was seen many times. The chain combines TRBV7-6 with TRBJ1-1; 7 bases map to TRBD1. Germline trimming cut 4 bases from V and 8 bases from J; bases unmatched to any gene: 7. The CDR3 has 13 amino acids. The germline V gene has CDR1 SGHVS and CDR2 FNYEAQ. The CDR3 DNA reads TGTGCCAGCAGCTACCAGGGGGGGTCGGAAGCTTTCTTT. This gives the protein CASSYQGGSEAFF.

There are a few counts of this clonotype. The rearrangement joins TRBV10-3 to TRBJ2-2; 8 bases fit TRBD2. The CDR3 sequence is 15 residues long. J was trimmed by 2 bases and V by 8 bases; bases with no gene match: 7. Germline-derived CDR1 and CDR2 are ENHRY and SYGVKD. This CDR3 is CAIDGRVPNTGELFF. CDR3 DNA sequence: TGTGCCATCGACGGGAGGGTGCCTAACACCGGGGAGCTGTTTTTT.

The sample holds many counts of this clonotype. The DNA of the CDR3 is TGTGCCAGCACTACCTGGGGGGAAAAACTGTTTTTT. Amino acid sequence: CASTTWGEKLFF. The chain joins TRBV28 to TRBJ1-4; possible D gene TRBD1, 5 bases. Trimming removed 7 bases at V and 8 bases at J, with 11 bases between. CDR1 MDHEN and CDR2 SYDVKM come from the germline V gene. CDR3 length equals 12 residues.

This clonotype came up many times. This chain links TRBV5-1 with TRBJ2-3, with TRBD2 as a possible D gene (5 bases). The length of the CDR3 is 14 residues. Germline-derived CDR1 and CDR2 are SGHRS and YFSETQ. V lost 0 bases and J 2 bases, leaving 7 bases between the germline ends. CDR3 nucleotides: TGCGCCAGCAGCTTGGAGCGGTACACAGATACGCAGTATTTT. This sequence encodes CASSLERYTDTQYF.

In DNA, the CDR3 is TGCGCCAGCGGCAGGTCCGGGACTACAAACACTGAAGCTTTCTTT. Translating gives CASGRSGTTNTEAFF. The chain carries TRBV5-1 and TRBJ1-1; possible D gene TRBD1, 5 bases. The V end lost 7 bases, the J end lost 2 bases, and 18 bases lay between the germline ends. CDR3 size: 15 residues. The V gene's germline CDR1 is SGHRS and CDR2 YFSETQ.

There are many counts of this clonotype. This chain links TRBV29-1 with TRBJ1-1; D is unresolved. Looked up from germline, CDR1 is SQVTM and CDR2 is ANQGSEA. The CDR3 sequence is 11 residues long. V lost 6 bases, J lost 0 bases, and 5 bases lay in between. This CDR3 reads CSVQLNTEAFF. The DNA of the CDR3 is TGCAGCGTCCAGTTGAACACTGAAGCTTTCTTT.

This clonotype was picked up many times. The chain links TRBV12-3 or TRBV12-4 to TRBJ2-1; D ambiguous. Trimming removed 3 bases at V and 14 bases at J, with 14 bases between. The CDR3 is 12 amino acids. The CDR3 sequence: CASSFRLPPKFF. In nucleotides, the CDR3 is TGTGCCAGCAGTTTCCGACTCCCCCCAAAGTTCTTC.

The sample holds many counts of this clonotype. The chain is built from TRBV20-1 and TRBJ2-1, with D maybe TRBD2 (5 bases). Looked up from germline, CDR1 is DFQATT and CDR2 is SNEGSKA (reference sequence). The CDR3 length is 14 residues. The germline V and J ends were trimmed by 3 bases and 8 bases, with 17 bases remaining between them. The CDR3 region has the DNA TGCAGTGCTAGCCGCCAGAAGAGGGTCCATGAGCAGTTCTTC. This encodes CSASRQKRVHEQFF.

This clonotype was seen at least ten times. The chain has TRBV19 and TRBJ2-5; TRBD2 matches 7 bases. Germline trimming cut 2 bases from V and 3 bases from J; bases unmatched to any gene: 0. This CDR3 has 13 residues. Per the germline V gene, CDR1 is LNHDA and CDR2 is SQIVND (reference sequence). The CDR3 protein is CASSIRGEETQYF. The CDR3 nucleotides read TGTGCCAGTAGTATACGGGGGGAAGAGACCCAGTACTTC. The variable domain in full, completed from reference TRBV19 and TRBJ2-5, reads DGGITQSPKYLFRKEGQNVTLSCEQNLNHDAMYWYRQDPGQGLRLIYYSQIVNDFQKGDIAEGYSVSREKKESFPLTVTSAQKNPTAFYLCASSIRGEETQYFGPGTRLLVL.

This clonotype was seen ten or more times. The V call is TRBV29-1, the J call TRBJ1-2, with D tentatively TRBD1 (6 bases). Trimming took off 7 bases at V and 8 bases at J, with 20 bases between the two ends. CDR1 is SQVTM and CDR2 is ANQGSEA in the germline V gene. The CDR3 spans 13 residues. The CDR3 here is CSARLSGEQGYTF. CDR3 DNA: TGCAGCGCCCGACTTTCAGGGGAGCAAGGCTACACCTTC.

This clonotype was counted ten times or more. The chain has TRBV7-9 and TRBJ1-3, with 7 bases matching TRBD1. This CDR3 is built from 16 residues. V lost 5 bases, J lost 0 bases, and 7 bases stayed unmatched. The V gene's germline CDR1 is SEHNR and CDR2 FQNEAQ (reference sequence). The CDR3 nucleotides are TGTGCCAGCAGCCTGGGGGGACAGTTCTCTGGAAACACCATATATTTT. Amino acid sequence: CASSLGGQFSGNTIYF.

This clonotype was observed many times. This chain connects TRBV13 to TRBJ2-7; 11 bases agree with TRBD2. The V segment lost 4 bases and the J segment 1 base; nucleotides outside the gene matches: 6. The CDR3 sequence is 16 residues long. In germline, CDR1 is PRHDT, CDR2 FYEKMQ (reference sequence). The CDR3 sequence: CASSSRPSGRSYEQYF. CDR3 coding DNA: TGTGCCAGCAGCTCCCGTCCTAGCGGGAGGTCCTACGAGCAGTACTTC.

This clonotype was observed at least ten times. The chain has TRBV5-4 and TRBJ2-7; 14 bases are a match to TRBD2. This CDR3 comprises 16 residues. The J segment lost 4 bases and the V segment lost 4 bases, leaving 7 bases of the junction unmatched. Germline CDR1 reads SGHNT; CDR2 reads YYREEE (reference sequence). DNA for the CDR3: TGTGCCAGCAGCCCTGGGACTAGCGGGGGAGTTTACGAGCAGTACTTC. Amino acid sequence: CASSPGTSGGVYEQYF.

This clonotype was detected ten times or more. The chain is built from TRBV3-1 and TRBJ2-4; D gene uncertain. The V gene's germline CDR1 is LGHDT and CDR2 YNNKEL (reference sequence). The length of the CDR3 is 15 residues. Trimming shortened V by 1 base and J by 6 bases, and 13 bases separated the two germline ends. DNA of the CDR3: TGTGCCAGCAGCCAAGGGTGGACCCCCGGAAACATTCAGTACTTC. This sequence encodes CASSQGWTPGNIQYF.

This clonotype was picked up many times. The chain joins TRBV12-3 or TRBV12-4 to TRBJ2-3; D is perhaps TRBD2 (5 bases). The V gene lost 6 bases and the J gene lost 2 bases, with 15 bases spanning the gap. The CDR3 contains 15 residues. Here the CDR3 DNA reads TGTGCCAGCAGCACCTACGGACTTAACACAGATACGCAGTATTTT. This translates into CASSTYGLNTDTQYF.

This clonotype was detected many times. The chain joins TRBV20-1 to TRBJ2-1, with D perhaps TRBD2 (6 bases). Trimming took off 6 bases at V and 0 bases at J, with 15 bases between the two ends. The CDR3 covers 15 residues. In germline, CDR1 is DFQATT, CDR2 SNEGSKA (reference sequence). The CDR3 DNA reads TGCAGTGCCCCCGCGGCGGGGATCTCCTACAATGAGCAGTTCTTC. It encodes CSAPAAGISYNEQFF.

This clonotype was seen ten or more times. The chain couples TRBV5-1 to TRBJ2-1, with 7 positions matching TRBD1. In germline, CDR1 is SGHRS, CDR2 YFSETQ. The CDR3 covers 15 residues. V was pared by 4 bases and J by 4 bases, with 8 bases of the junction left unmatched. The CDR3: CASSPLGTAYNEQFF. The CDR3 nucleotides are TGCGCCAGCAGCCCCCTCGGGACAGCTTACAATGAGCAGTTCTTC. Complete variable domain (other parts from reference TRBV5-1 and TRBJ2-1): KAGVTQTPRYLIKTRGQQVTLSCSPISGHRSVSWYQQTPGQGLQFLFEYFSETQRNKGNFPGRFSGRQFSNSRSEMNVSTLELGDSALYLCASSPLGTAYNEQFFGPGTRLTVL.

This clonotype was seen repeatedly, ten times or more. The V call is TRBV7-9, the J call TRBJ1-6, with D unresolved. Germline V CDR1 and CDR2: SEHNR, FQNEAQ (reference sequence). Trimming took off 5 bases at V and 3 bases at J, with 5 bases between the two ends. The CDR3 contains 13 residues. The DNA of the CDR3 is TGTGCCAGCAGCCAATACTATAATTCACCCCTCCACTTT. Residues: CASSQYYNSPLHF.

This clonotype appeared many times. V usage is TRBV7-6 and J usage is TRBJ1-5, with D unclear. This CDR3 contains 14 residues. Trimming cost V 5 bases and J 2 bases, with 10 bases left between them. CDR1 and CDR2 from the germline V gene are SGHVS and FNYEAQ. The CDR3 here is CASSPYTGNQPQHF. CDR3 nucleotide sequence: TGTGCCAGCAGCCCCTACACTGGCAATCAGCCCCAGCATTTT. Full variable domain (outside the CDR3, taken from reference TRBV7-6 and TRBJ1-5): GAGVSQSPRYKVTKRGQDVALRCDPISGHVSLYWYRQALGQGPEFLTYFNYEAQQDKSGLPNDRFSAERPEGSISTLTIQRTEQRDSAMYRCASSPYTGNQPQHFGDGTRLSIL.

This clonotype was seen repeatedly, ten times or more. V gene TRBV9 combines with J gene TRBJ2-3, with TRBD1 matching 9 bases. Unmatched junction bases numbered 4, after V lost 4 bases and J lost 1 base. In germline, CDR1 is SGDLS, CDR2 YYNGEE. This CDR3 is 15 amino acids long. In nucleotides, the CDR3 is TGTGCCAGCAGCCGGGGACAGGGAGGCACAGATACGCAGTATTTT. This gives the protein CASSRGQGGTDTQYF.

This clonotype has at least ten counts. The V gene is TRBV3-1, the J gene TRBJ2-1; D uncertain. The V gene lost 3 bases and the J gene lost 5 bases, with 8 bases spanning the gap. Germline V CDR1 and CDR2: LGHDT, YNNKEL (reference sequence). The CDR3 length is 13 residues. The DNA for the CDR3 is TGTGCCAGCAGCCAGGGCCGAAACAATGAGCAGTTCTTC. The encoded protein is CASSQGRNNEQFF.

There are many counts of this clonotype. The chain has TRBV12-3 or TRBV12-4 and TRBJ2-7, with 7 bases that match TRBD1. CDR3 length: 16 amino acids. V was pared by 4 bases and J by 3 bases, with 12 bases of the junction left unmatched. The CDR3, as DNA: TGTGCCAGCAGTTACGGGAATTTAGCAGGGGGCTACGAGCAGTACTTC. Translated: CASSYGNLAGGYEQYF.

At least ten counts were recorded for this clonotype. This sequence joins TRBV20-1 and TRBJ2-1; D call uncertain. The CDR3 totals 14 residues. The ends were cut back, 8 bases at V and 5 bases at J, with 19 bases in the middle. CDR1 and CDR2 (germline): DFQATT, SNEGSKA (reference sequence). The CDR3 spells CSCTGYKINNEQFF. CDR3 in DNA: TGCAGTTGTACCGGGTATAAGATCAACAATGAGCAGTTCTTC.

In this sample, this clonotype turned up a few times. J is TRBJ2-7 and V is TRBV29-1; no firm D call. Germline V gives CDR1 SQVTM, CDR2 ANQGSEA. The length of the CDR3 is 12 residues. V lost 4 bases, J lost 0 bases, and 7 bases lay in between. The DNA for the CDR3 is TGCAGCGTTGCGGCCAGCTCCTACGAGCAGTACTTC. Its protein is CSVAASSYEQYF.